The TCR beta chain described here comes from a study of T-cell reconstitution after alpha-beta-depleted transplantation in children. Unique molecular identifiers were incorporated when the TCRbeta library was constructed. TCRdb reprocessed the PCR reads with MiXCR, giving one entry per CDR3 protein. The sample has approximately 500,000 distinct CDR3 sequences; 8% to 11% are singletons. The study's findings and limits: The study reportedly traced alpha-beta T cells about two months after transplant to several hundred expanded graft clones. By one year post-transplant, T-cell counts and diversity largely arose from T cells that were newly produced. Surviving recipient T cells and intrathymic progenitors accounted for some patients' high TCRbeta diversity at day 60.

Germline lookup yields CDR1 PRHDT and CDR2 FYEKMQ (reference sequence). V was trimmed by 3 bases and J by 8 bases, leaving 14 bases between them. The CDR3 is 14 residues long. This clonotype has at least ten counts. Antigen unknown. The specimen comprised PBMCs, sampled before TCRalphabeta/CD19-depleted stem cell transplant. The TCR comes from a child aged 2 to 10 with inherited bone marrow failure, due to receive a stem cell transplant. The genes are TRBV13 and TRBJ2-1, with D possibly TRBD1 on 5 matching bases. The DNA for the CDR3 is TGTGCCAGCAGCTTTTTGAGTAGCAGGGATGAGCAGTTCTTC. It encodes CASSFLSSRDEQFF.